A selection of T cell receptor beta chains follows, all from one sample in a study of T cell responses to AZD1222 COVID-19 vaccine. The repertoire was sequenced with immunoSEQ multiplex PCR; TCRdb's copy has only in-frame clones and lacks some. Of about 97,000 clones in the sample, roughly 86% were seen once. Sequences were derived from peripheral blood, sampled on day 0 of AZD1222 vaccination. Every receptor here comes from an adult in good health. The CDR3 runs from the conserved cysteine through the conserved F or W. D genes are given only for firm matches. Only part of the rows carry a size: once, few, many, or a class if the clone is expanded.

D gene: TRBD2; J gene: TRBJ2-2; clone size: .; V gene: TRBV7-2; CDR3 DNA: TGTGCCAGCAGCCCGACTAGCGGGCCAGCCGGGGAGCTGTTTTTT; CDR3 protein: CASSPTSGPAGELFF
D gene: .; J gene: TRBJ1-4; clone size: .; V gene: TRBV2; CDR3 DNA: TGTGCCAGCAGTGAAGAGGGCCGGCGAGGTGAAAAACTGTTTTTT; CDR3 protein: CASSEEGRRGEKLFF
D gene: TRBD1; J gene: TRBJ2-7; clone size: .; V gene: TRBV7-9; CDR3 DNA: TGTGCCAGCAGCTTAGCCCCCCAGTGGGAGACAGGGGACCACGAGCAGTACTTC; CDR3 protein: CASSLAPQWETGDHEQYF
D gene: .; J gene: TRBJ2-7; clone size: few; V gene: TRBV2; CDR3 DNA: TGTGCCAGCAAGAGGGTGGGCGAGCAGTACTTC; CDR3 protein: CASKRVGEQYF
D gene: .; J gene: TRBJ1-6; clone size: .; V gene: TRBV2; CDR3 DNA: TGTGCCAGCAGTGAAGTCAGCTTTGATTCACCCCTCCACTTT; CDR3 protein: CASSEVSFDSPLHF
D gene: .; J gene: TRBJ1-1; clone size: .; V gene: TRBV30; CDR3 DNA: TGTGCCTGGACCACACTCTATGAAGCTTTCTTT; CDR3 protein: CAWTTLYEAFF
D gene: TRBD1; J gene: TRBJ1-1; clone size: .; V gene: TRBV19; CDR3 DNA: TGTGCCAGTAGCCTACTCGGACAGGGTGCGACTGAAGCTTTCTTT; CDR3 protein: CASSLLGQGATEAFF
D gene: .; J gene: TRBJ2-3; clone size: .; V gene: TRBV6-4; CDR3 DNA: TGTGCCAGCAGTGACTTATATACACCAGATACGCAGTATTTT; CDR3 protein: CASSDLYTPDTQYF
D gene: .; J gene: TRBJ2-7; clone size: .; V gene: TRBV19; CDR3 DNA: TGTGCCAGTAGTATTAGGTCGGGCAGGGGAGGCGACGAGCAGTACTTC; CDR3 protein: CASSIRSGRGGDEQYF
D gene: TRBD2; J gene: TRBJ2-7; clone size: .; V gene: TRBV27; CDR3 DNA: TGTGCCAGCAGTCCGAAAAGCGGGGGACTCTCCTACGAGCAGTACTTC; CDR3 protein: CASSPKSGGLSYEQYF
D gene: .; J gene: TRBJ2-3; clone size: .; V gene: TRBV18; CDR3 DNA: TGTGCCAGCTCACCGGGCCTCCCAGATACGCAGTATTTT; CDR3 protein: CASSPGLPDTQYF
D gene: TRBD1; J gene: TRBJ2-6; clone size: .; V gene: TRBV28; CDR3 DNA: TGTGCCAGCACCTTCCTGGGCAGGGGGCGATCTGGGGCCAACGTCCTGACTTTC; CDR3 protein: CASTFLGRGRSGANVLTF
D gene: TRBD1; J gene: TRBJ2-2; clone size: .; V gene: TRBV4-1; CDR3 DNA: TGCGCCAGCAGCCAGGACAGGGACGGGGAGCTGTTTTTT; CDR3 protein: CASSQDRDGELFF
D gene: .; J gene: TRBJ1-1; clone size: .; V gene: TRBV30; CDR3 DNA: TGTGCCTGGAGTGCCAAGGGTGGGCGGGCTCGGAACACTGAAGCTTTCTTT; CDR3 protein: CAWSAKGGRARNTEAFF
D gene: .; J gene: TRBJ1-2; clone size: .; V gene: TRBV7-8; CDR3 DNA: TGTGCCAGCAGCTTAGGGTCCGGCTATGGCTACACCTTC; CDR3 protein: CASSLGSGYGYTF
D gene: .; J gene: TRBJ1-2; clone size: .; V gene: TRBV4-3; CDR3 DNA: TGCGCCAGCAGCCAAGAATTGGGGACAACAAACTATGGCTACACCTTC; CDR3 protein: CASSQELGTTNYGYTF
D gene: TRBD2; J gene: TRBJ2-3; clone size: .; V gene: TRBV5-6; CDR3 DNA: TGTGCCAGCAGCTTGGGACTAGCGCCCACAGATACGCAGTATTTT; CDR3 protein: CASSLGLAPTDTQYF
D gene: .; J gene: TRBJ1-2; clone size: .; V gene: TRBV4-2; CDR3 DNA: TGTGCCAGCAGCCAAGATACAGGGAGCTATGGCTACACCTTC; CDR3 protein: CASSQDTGSYGYTF
D gene: TRBD1; J gene: TRBJ2-7; clone size: .; V gene: TRBV5-3; CDR3 DNA: TGTGCCAGAAGCGAGGGACAGGGGGTATACGAGCAGTACTTC; CDR3 protein: CARSEGQGVYEQYF
D gene: TRBD1; J gene: TRBJ1-1; clone size: .; V gene: TRBV5-1; CDR3 DNA: TGCGCCAGCAGCTTGCAGGGGGGGAACACTGAAGCTTTCTTT; CDR3 protein: CASSLQGGNTEAFF
D gene: TRBD2; J gene: TRBJ2-3; clone size: few; V gene: TRBV4-1; CDR3 DNA: TGCGCCAGCAGCGGGCGGACTAGCGGATACACAGATACGCAGTATTTT; CDR3 protein: CASSGRTSGYTDTQYF
D gene: .; J gene: TRBJ2-7; clone size: .; V gene: TRBV7-9; CDR3 DNA: TGTGCCAGCAGCCCGGACAACTACGAGCAGTACTTC; CDR3 protein: CASSPDNYEQYF
D gene: .; J gene: TRBJ1-2; clone size: .; V gene: TRBV19; CDR3 DNA: TGTGCCAGTAGTAAAAACACGCATCGCAACTATGGCTACACCTTC; CDR3 protein: CASSKNTHRNYGYTF
D gene: .; J gene: TRBJ1-5; clone size: many; V gene: TRBV7-9; CDR3 DNA: TGTGCCAGCAGCTTAGATGGGTTCCAGCCCCAGCATTTT; CDR3 protein: CASSLDGFQPQHF
D gene: .; J gene: TRBJ1-2; clone size: .; V gene: TRBV5-5; CDR3 DNA: TGTGCCAGCAGCCTGGGGGACACTTATGGCTACACCTTC; CDR3 protein: CASSLGDTYGYTF
D gene: .; J gene: TRBJ2-3; clone size: .; V gene: TRBV18; CDR3 DNA: TGTGCCAGCTCCCACGACATCGCTCGGGATAATACGCAGTATTTT; CDR3 protein: CASSHDIARDNTQYF
D gene: TRBD1; J gene: TRBJ2-5; clone size: .; V gene: TRBV7-9; CDR3 DNA: TGTGCCAGCAGCCGACAGGGGAGAGAGACCCAGTACTTC; CDR3 protein: CASSRQGRETQYF
D gene: TRBD2; J gene: TRBJ2-3; clone size: .; V gene: TRBV29-1; CDR3 DNA: TGCAGCGTTAGGGGGGTAGCGGGAGCCACAGATACGCAGTATTTT; CDR3 protein: CSVRGVAGATDTQYF
D gene: .; J gene: TRBJ1-3; clone size: .; V gene: TRBV10-3; CDR3 DNA: TGTGCCATCAGTGAGTCGACCCGTGGAAACACCATATATTTT; CDR3 protein: CAISESTRGNTIYF
D gene: TRBD2; J gene: TRBJ2-5; clone size: .; V gene: TRBV7-6; CDR3 DNA: TGTGCCAGCAGCCGCACTAGCGGGAGTTGGGAGACCCAGTACTTC; CDR3 protein: CASSRTSGSWETQYF
D gene: TRBD1; J gene: TRBJ1-1; clone size: .; V gene: TRBV29-1; CDR3 DNA: TGCAGCGTTGCTCCGGGACAGGGGATGAACACTGAAGCTTTCTTT; CDR3 protein: CSVAPGQGMNTEAFF
D gene: .; J gene: TRBJ1-1; clone size: .; V gene: TRBV7-9; CDR3 DNA: TGTGCCAGCAGCTCGTTGGGAGGCACTGAAGCTTTCTTT; CDR3 protein: CASSSLGGTEAFF
D gene: TRBD1; J gene: TRBJ1-5; clone size: .; V gene: TRBV4-2; CDR3 DNA: TGTGCCAGCAGCCAAGATTTGCAGGGGGTTCAGCCCCAGCATTTT; CDR3 protein: CASSQDLQGVQPQHF
D gene: .; J gene: TRBJ1-1; clone size: .; V gene: TRBV10-3; CDR3 DNA: TGTGCCATCAGTGAGTCTAGGCAGGGGAACACTGAAGCTTTCTTT; CDR3 protein: CAISESRQGNTEAFF
D gene: TRBD1; J gene: TRBJ1-2; clone size: .; V gene: TRBV28; CDR3 DNA: TGTGCCAGCAGTTCCAACAGGGGGCGAGGGGCTTACTATGGCTACACCTTC; CDR3 protein: CASSSNRGRGAYYGYTF
D gene: .; J gene: TRBJ1-4; clone size: .; V gene: TRBV7-2; CDR3 DNA: TGTGCCAGCAGCTTTAACCCGTCGGGTGAAAAACTGTTTTTT; CDR3 protein: CASSFNPSGEKLFF
D gene: .; J gene: TRBJ2-3; clone size: once; V gene: TRBV28; CDR3 DNA: TGTGCCAGCAGTTTATTGGGAGCGGATACGCAGTATTTT; CDR3 protein: CASSLLGADTQYF
D gene: TRBD2; J gene: TRBJ2-7; clone size: .; V gene: TRBV6-2/TRBV6-3; CDR3 DNA: TGTGCCAGCAGTTACTCGGGGGAGGGCGAGCAGTACTTC; CDR3 protein: CASSYSGEGEQYF
D gene: .; J gene: TRBJ2-5; clone size: .; V gene: TRBV7-2; CDR3 DNA: TGTGCCAGCAGCTTAGGCAGGCAAGAGACCCAGTACTTC; CDR3 protein: CASSLGRQETQYF
D gene: TRBD1; J gene: TRBJ2-7; clone size: .; V gene: TRBV27; CDR3 DNA: TGTGCCAGCAGTCCTCTACCCGGGACAGGGGGTGACGAGCAGTACTTC; CDR3 protein: CASSPLPGTGGDEQYF
D gene: .; J gene: TRBJ2-1; clone size: once; V gene: TRBV7-2; CDR3 DNA: TGTGCCAGCAGCCCCTCTGGCACGAGCTCCTACAATGAGCAGTTCTTC; CDR3 protein: CASSPSGTSSYNEQFF
D gene: TRBD1; J gene: TRBJ1-5; clone size: .; V gene: TRBV15; CDR3 DNA: TGTGCCACCAGCAGCAAGGCCGGGACAGGGGCCCTTAATCAGCCCCAGCATTTT; CDR3 protein: CATSSKAGTGALNQPQHF
D gene: TRBD2; J gene: TRBJ2-7; clone size: .; V gene: TRBV5-1; CDR3 DNA: TGCGCCAGCAGCCGGGAGGAGGGGAGGACCTACGAGCAGTACTTC; CDR3 protein: CASSREEGRTYEQYF
D gene: .; J gene: TRBJ2-5; clone size: .; V gene: TRBV4-3; CDR3 DNA: TGCGCCAGCAGCCAAATGCTGGCGGTGGAGACCCAGTACTTC; CDR3 protein: CASSQMLAVETQYF
D gene: TRBD2; J gene: TRBJ2-5; clone size: .; V gene: TRBV5-1; CDR3 DNA: TGCGCCAGCCATGCGGGGGGTCAAGAGACCCAGTACTTC; CDR3 protein: CASHAGGQETQYF
D gene: TRBD1; J gene: TRBJ2-7; clone size: .; V gene: TRBV19; CDR3 DNA: TGTGCCAGTAGTGGTCCCGGGACAGCCTCCTCCTACGAGCAGTACTTC; CDR3 protein: CASSGPGTASSYEQYF
D gene: .; J gene: TRBJ1-4; clone size: .; V gene: TRBV7-2; CDR3 DNA: TGTGCCAGCAGCTCCGATTTGAGAGGTGTTAATGAAAAACTGTTTTTT; CDR3 protein: CASSSDLRGVNEKLFF
D gene: .; J gene: TRBJ1-2; clone size: once; V gene: TRBV10-3; CDR3 DNA: TGTGCCGTTCAAGGCGTGGGGAACTATGGCTACACCTTC; CDR3 protein: CAVQGVGNYGYTF
D gene: .; J gene: TRBJ1-2; clone size: .; V gene: TRBV7-9; CDR3 DNA: TGTGCCAGCAGCCTACCCGGGGGCCGGGGGGGCTATGGCTACACCTTC; CDR3 protein: CASSLPGGRGGYGYTF
D gene: TRBD2; J gene: TRBJ2-3; clone size: .; V gene: TRBV20-1; CDR3 DNA: TGCAGTGCTAGTGGTGGGTTAGCGGGAGGTCCAGATACGCAGTATTTT; CDR3 protein: CSASGGLAGGPDTQYF
D gene: .; J gene: TRBJ1-2; clone size: .; V gene: TRBV4-3; CDR3 DNA: TGCGCCAGCAGCCAAGACAGGGTGATAGATGGCTACACCTTC; CDR3 protein: CASSQDRVIDGYTF
D gene: TRBD1; J gene: TRBJ1-2; clone size: .; V gene: TRBV29-1; CDR3 DNA: TGCAGCGTACGCCTCCTCCGGACAGGGGGGTCCTATGGCTACACCTTC; CDR3 protein: CSVRLLRTGGSYGYTF